The rows below give T cell receptor beta chains drawn from one sample of a study of blood T cell repertoires in COVID-19. Profiling relied on immunoSEQ multiplex PCR, and the TCRdb table lists in-frame clones only, not all of them. This table holds 170,000 or so clones, roughly 85% found once. Source material: PBMCs or T cells enriched from blood (not recorded which). These receptors were collected from a man aged 40-55 years who had recovered from COVID-19. CDR3s include the opening cysteine and the closing phenylalanine or tryptophan. Each record gives: clone size, D gene, J gene, V gene, CDR3 protein, CDR3 DNA. A D gene is named only where the DNA matches it firmly. Size tells how often a clone was seen (once, few, many) or the class of an expanded clone, and some rows leave it out.

abundance: .
d_gene: .
j_gene: TRBJ2-7
v_gene: TRBV29-1
CDR3aa: CSVEDPVLNYEQYF
CDR3nt: TGCAGCGTTGAAGATCCCGTCTTAAACTACGAGCAGTACTTC

abundance: .
d_gene: TRBD1
j_gene: TRBJ1-2
v_gene: TRBV4-1
CDR3aa: CASSQLEALQGISYGYTF
CDR3nt: TGCGCCAGCAGCCAACTTGAGGCCCTACAGGGGATTAGCTATGGCTACACCTTC

abundance: .
d_gene: .
j_gene: TRBJ1-2
v_gene: TRBV24-1
CDR3aa: CATSNSNYGYTF
CDR3nt: TGTGCCACCAGTAACAGTAACTATGGCTACACCTTC

abundance: .
d_gene: .
j_gene: TRBJ1-1
v_gene: TRBV6-5
CDR3aa: CASSRTADGEAFF
CDR3nt: TGTGCCAGCAGCAGGACAGCGGACGGGGAAGCTTTCTTT

abundance: few
d_gene: .
j_gene: TRBJ1-5
v_gene: TRBV6-5
CDR3aa: CASSSGGPGNQPQHF
CDR3nt: TGTGCCAGCAGCTCGGGGGGGCCGGGCAATCAGCCCCAGCATTTT

abundance: few
d_gene: TRBD2
j_gene: TRBJ2-3
v_gene: TRBV11-3
CDR3aa: CASSLAAGGSTDTQYF
CDR3nt: TGTGCCAGCAGCTTAGCTGCGGGGGGTAGCACAGATACGCAGTATTTT

abundance: .
d_gene: .
j_gene: TRBJ2-1
v_gene: TRBV5-4
CDR3aa: CASSSPGLRTHEQFF
CDR3nt: TGTGCCAGCAGCTCCCCGGGACTGAGGACCCATGAGCAGTTCTTC

abundance: .
d_gene: .
j_gene: TRBJ2-3
v_gene: TRBV7-6
CDR3aa: CASSLLGGQFSTDTQYF
CDR3nt: TGTGCCAGCAGCCTGCTAGGGGGACAATTCAGCACAGATACGCAGTATTTT

abundance: once
d_gene: .
j_gene: TRBJ1-2
v_gene: TRBV11-3
CDR3aa: CASSLRGTEGYTF
CDR3nt: TGTGCCAGCAGCTTACGGGGTACGGAAGGCTACACCTTC

abundance: .
d_gene: .
j_gene: TRBJ2-2
v_gene: TRBV11-2
CDR3aa: CASSLEGRDTGELFF
CDR3nt: TGTGCCAGCAGCTTAGAAGGCAGGGACACCGGGGAGCTGTTTTTT

abundance: .
d_gene: .
j_gene: TRBJ2-6
v_gene: TRBV9
CDR3aa: CASSASAGNGANVLTF
CDR3nt: TGTGCCAGCAGCGCGTCGGCGGGGAATGGGGCCAACGTCCTGACTTTC

abundance: once
d_gene: TRBD1
j_gene: TRBJ1-2
v_gene: TRBV24-1
CDR3aa: CATSDTPGQGSYGYTF
CDR3nt: TGTGCCACCAGTGATACCCCGGGACAGGGGAGCTATGGCTACACCTTC

abundance: .
d_gene: .
j_gene: TRBJ1-5
v_gene: TRBV7-9
CDR3aa: CASSSGVGNQPQHF
CDR3nt: TGTGCCAGCAGCTCAGGGGTGGGCAATCAGCCCCAGCATTTT

abundance: few
d_gene: .
j_gene: TRBJ1-1
v_gene: TRBV7-2
CDR3aa: CASSFSLNTEAFF
CDR3nt: TGTGCCAGCAGCTTCTCCTTGAACACTGAAGCTTTCTTT

abundance: .
d_gene: .
j_gene: TRBJ1-1
v_gene: TRBV4-1
CDR3aa: CASSQGGTRNTEAFF
CDR3nt: TGCGCCAGCAGCCAAGGTGGGACACGGAACACTGAAGCTTTCTTT

abundance: .
d_gene: .
j_gene: TRBJ1-2
v_gene: TRBV18
CDR3aa: CASSPMQREVGYTF
CDR3nt: TGTGCCAGCTCACCAATGCAGAGGGAAGTGGGCTACACCTTC

abundance: .
d_gene: .
j_gene: TRBJ1-1
v_gene: TRBV28
CDR3aa: CASSTSGGEAFF
CDR3nt: TGTGCCAGCAGTACCTCAGGAGGTGAAGCTTTCTTT

abundance: .
d_gene: .
j_gene: TRBJ2-1
v_gene: TRBV29-1
CDR3aa: CSGVGGVGNEQFF
CDR3nt: TGCAGCGGCGTGGGCGGGGTTGGGAATGAGCAGTTCTTC

abundance: .
d_gene: .
j_gene: TRBJ1-3
v_gene: TRBV5-6
CDR3aa: CASSLAPGSSGNTIYF
CDR3nt: TGTGCCAGCAGCTTGGCCCCAGGATCCTCTGGAAACACCATATATTTT

abundance: .
d_gene: TRBD1
j_gene: TRBJ2-5
v_gene: TRBV12-5
CDR3aa: CASGLDPRPGQKETQYF
CDR3nt: TGTGCTAGTGGTTTGGACCCTCGACCGGGACAGAAAGAGACCCAGTACTTC

abundance: .
d_gene: .
j_gene: TRBJ1-3
v_gene: TRBV5-1
CDR3aa: CASRSQAIEGNTIYF
CDR3nt: TGCGCCAGCAGATCTCAGGCCATCGAAGGAAACACCATATATTTT

abundance: once
d_gene: .
j_gene: TRBJ1-3
v_gene: TRBV28
CDR3aa: CASSLGGYGNTIYF
CDR3nt: TGTGCCAGCAGTTTAGGAGGGTACGGAAACACCATATATTTT

abundance: once
d_gene: TRBD2
j_gene: TRBJ2-5
v_gene: TRBV27
CDR3aa: CASSSTGTSGRFSQYF
CDR3nt: TGTGCCAGCAGTTCCACCGGGACTAGCGGGAGATTTTCCCAGTACTTC

abundance: .
d_gene: .
j_gene: TRBJ1-4
v_gene: TRBV30
CDR3aa: CAWSAGVGSPEKLFF
CDR3nt: TGTGCCTGGAGTGCCGGGGTGGGTTCCCCAGAAAAACTGTTTTTT

abundance: .
d_gene: .
j_gene: TRBJ1-3
v_gene: TRBV10-3
CDR3aa: CAVRGLISGNTIYF
CDR3nt: TGTGCCGTACGAGGGCTCATCTCTGGAAACACCATATATTTT